The 8 T cell receptor beta chains below come from one sample, sequenced in a study of blood T cell repertoires in COVID-19. Assay: immunoSEQ multiplex PCR; the TCRdb copy retains only in-frame clones and omits some. The table has some 100,000 clones, around 90% seen once. Input material: peripheral blood. These receptors came from a human donor with active COVID-19. The donor label of this sample is uncertain.

CDR3 region: CASSSGTGTNQPQHF. The CDR3, as DNA: TGTGCCAGCAGTTCCGGGACAGGGACAAATCAGCCCCAGCATTTT. V usage is TRBV27 and J usage is TRBJ1-5, with TRBD1 matching over 9 bases. V was clipped by 4 bases and J by 4 bases; unmatched bases: 5. This CDR3 is built from 15 residues. CDR1 MNHEY and CDR2 SMNVEV come from the germline V gene (reference sequence).

The chain uses TRBV6-5 and TRBJ1-5, with D possibly being TRBD1 (5 bases). Germline CDR1 reads MNHEY; CDR2 reads SVGAGI. This CDR3 region has 15 residues. V dropped 0 bases and J dropped 2 bases, with 8 bases sitting between them. CDR3 region: CASSYSGRGNQPQHF. In DNA, the CDR3 is TGTGCCAGCAGTTACTCAGGCAGGGGCAATCAGCCCCAGCATTTT.

This chain uses TRBV19 with TRBJ2-1; maybe TRBD1 (5 bases). Germline loops: CDR1 LNHDA, CDR2 SQIVND (reference sequence). V was clipped by 1 base and J by 6 bases, with 10 bases between them. This CDR3 has 14 residues. The CDR3 region has the DNA TGTGCCAGTAGTATAGCCCAGGGTGCCAATGAGCAGTTCTTC. Protein sequence: CASSIAQGANEQFF.

The chain carries TRBV6-5 and TRBJ2-1; D is perhaps TRBD1 (6 bases). Germline V CDR1 and CDR2: MNHEY, SVGAGI. V was cut by 2 bases and J by 4 bases, with 9 bases left in between. This CDR3 is built from 14 residues. Written as DNA, the CDR3 is TGTGCCAGCAGTTACACCAGGGGATACAATGAGCAGTTCTTC. Protein: CASSYTRGYNEQFF.

The CDR3 spells CASSSRRGKETQYF. The CDR3 DNA is TGTGCCAGCAGCTCGAGGAGAGGGAAAGAGACCCAGTACTTC. The chain uses TRBV5-8 and TRBJ2-5, with a weak D call TRBD2 (5 bases). The CDR3 extends over 14 amino acids. V was shortened by 3 bases and J by 3 bases, with 12 bases between the two germline ends. CDR1 is SGHTS, CDR2 YDEGEE, per germline.

The chain joins TRBV10-2 to TRBJ2-5; D is unclear. Trimming shortened V by 4 bases and J by 3 bases, and 12 bases separated the two germline ends. The CDR3 has 14 residues. Germline V gene lookup returns CDR1 WSHSY and CDR2 SAAADI. The CDR3 nucleotides read TGCGCCAGCAGTGCCCTAGTTAGGAAAGAGACCCAGTACTTC. This codes for CASSALVRKETQYF.

The rearrangement links TRBV11-2 to TRBJ1-4; TRBD1 is a possible D gene (6 bases). The V end lost 5 bases, the J end lost 4 bases, and 11 bases lay between the germline ends. The germline V gene encodes CDR1 SGHAT and CDR2 FQNNGV. This CDR3 is 14 amino acids long. This chain's CDR3 is CASSTGLSNEKLFF. The CDR3 DNA sequence: TGTGCCAGCAGCACAGGGTTAAGTAATGAAAAACTGTTTTTT.

The rearrangement joins TRBV7-2 to TRBJ1-1, with a tentative D call TRBD1 (5 bases). The CDR3 extends over 13 amino acids. V dropped 2 bases and J dropped 4 bases, with 8 bases sitting between them. Germline V lookup: CDR1 SGHTA, CDR2 FQGNSA. The CDR3 DNA reads TGTGCCAGCAGCTTATCCCAGGGCACTGAAGCTTTCTTT. Protein: CASSLSQGTEAFF. The variable domain in full, completed from reference TRBV7-2 and TRBJ1-1, reads GAGVSQSPSNKVTEKGKDVELRCDPISGHTALYWYRQSLGQGLEFLIYFQGNSAPDKSGLPSDRFSAERTGGSVSTLTIQRTQQEDSAVYLCASSLSQGTEAFFGQGTRLTVV.